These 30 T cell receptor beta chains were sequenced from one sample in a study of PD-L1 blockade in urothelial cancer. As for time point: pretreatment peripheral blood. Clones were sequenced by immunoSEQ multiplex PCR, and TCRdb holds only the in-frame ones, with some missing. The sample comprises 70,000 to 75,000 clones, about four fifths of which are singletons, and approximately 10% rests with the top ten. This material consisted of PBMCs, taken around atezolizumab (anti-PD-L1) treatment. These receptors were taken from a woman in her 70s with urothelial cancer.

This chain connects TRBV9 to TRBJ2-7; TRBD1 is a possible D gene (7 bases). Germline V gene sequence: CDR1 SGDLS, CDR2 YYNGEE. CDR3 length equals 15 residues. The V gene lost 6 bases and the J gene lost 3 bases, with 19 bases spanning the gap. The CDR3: CASKDREARVYEQYF. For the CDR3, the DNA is TGTGCCAGCAAAGACAGGGAGGCGAGAGTCTACGAGCAGTACTTC.

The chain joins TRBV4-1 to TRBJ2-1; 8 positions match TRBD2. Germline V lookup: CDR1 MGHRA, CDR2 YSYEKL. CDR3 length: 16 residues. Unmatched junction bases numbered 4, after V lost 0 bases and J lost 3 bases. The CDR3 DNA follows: TGCGCCAGCAGCCAAGATCGCGGGAGGTTCTACAATGAGCAGTTCTTC. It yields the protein CASSQDRGRFYNEQFF.

CDR3 residues: CASSYQGGTGELFF. CDR3 bases: TGTGCCAGCAGCTATCAAGGGGGCACCGGGGAGCTGTTTTTT. This rearrangement joins TRBV7-8 to TRBJ2-2, with a possible D match to TRBD1 (6 bases). The length of the CDR3 is 14 residues. Germline V gene lookup returns CDR1 SGHVS and CDR2 FQNEAQ. V was cut by 4 bases and J by 4 bases, with 10 bases left in between.

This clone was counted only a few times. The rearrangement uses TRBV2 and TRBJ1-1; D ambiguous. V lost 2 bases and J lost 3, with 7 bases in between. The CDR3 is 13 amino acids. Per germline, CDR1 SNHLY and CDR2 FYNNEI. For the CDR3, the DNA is TGTGCCAGCAGTGAAACCACAGACACTGAAGCTTTCTTT. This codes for CASSETTDTEAFF.

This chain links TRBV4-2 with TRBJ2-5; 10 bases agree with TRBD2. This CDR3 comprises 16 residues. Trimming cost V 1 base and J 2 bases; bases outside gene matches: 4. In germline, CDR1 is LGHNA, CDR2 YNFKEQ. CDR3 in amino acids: CASSQGSAGGQETQYF. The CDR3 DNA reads TGTGCCAGCAGCCAAGGCTCAGCGGGAGGGCAAGAGACCCAGTACTTC.

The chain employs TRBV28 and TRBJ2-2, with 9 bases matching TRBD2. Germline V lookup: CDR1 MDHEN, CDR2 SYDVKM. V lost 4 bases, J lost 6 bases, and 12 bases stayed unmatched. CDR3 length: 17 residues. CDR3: CASSYLPGLAFSGELFF. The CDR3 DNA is TGTGCCAGCAGTTATCTACCGGGACTAGCCTTTTCCGGGGAGCTGTTTTTT.

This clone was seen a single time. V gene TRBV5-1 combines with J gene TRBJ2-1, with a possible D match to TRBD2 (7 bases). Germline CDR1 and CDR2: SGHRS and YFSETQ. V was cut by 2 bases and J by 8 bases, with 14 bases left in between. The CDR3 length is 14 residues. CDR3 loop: CASSFGQGRDEQFF. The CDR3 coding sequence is TGCGCCAGCAGCTTTGGGCAGGGGAGGGATGAGCAGTTCTTC.

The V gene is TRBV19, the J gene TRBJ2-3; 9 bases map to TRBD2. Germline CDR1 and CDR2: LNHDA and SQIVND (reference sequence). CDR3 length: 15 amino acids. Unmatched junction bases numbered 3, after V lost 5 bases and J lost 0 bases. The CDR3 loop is CASSPSGGSTDTQYF. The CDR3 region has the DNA TGTGCCAGTAGTCCGAGCGGGGGGAGCACAGATACGCAGTATTTT. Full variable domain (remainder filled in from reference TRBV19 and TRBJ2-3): DGGITQSPKYLFRKEGQNVTLSCEQNLNHDAMYWYRQDPGQGLRLIYYSQIVNDFQKGDIAEGYSVSREKKESFPLTVTSAQKNPTAFYLCASSPSGGSTDTQYFGPGTRLTVL.

DNA of the CDR3: TGCGCCAGCAGCCTGGGGGGGGGTACAGGGAACACAGATACGCAGTATTTT. The encoded protein is CASSLGGGTGNTDTQYF. This chain links TRBV5-1 with TRBJ2-3; tentative D call: TRBD2 (7 bases). Germline V gene lookup returns CDR1 SGHRS and CDR2 YFSETQ. The CDR3 extends over 17 amino acids. Deletions cut 4 bases from V and 2 bases from J, with 20 bases between.

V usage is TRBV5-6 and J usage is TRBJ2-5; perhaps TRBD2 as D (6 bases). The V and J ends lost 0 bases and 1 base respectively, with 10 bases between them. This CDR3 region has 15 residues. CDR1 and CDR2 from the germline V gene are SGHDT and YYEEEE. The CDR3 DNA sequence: TGTGCCAGCAGCTTGGGTCAGGGACTCCAAGAGACCCAGTACTTC. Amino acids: CASSLGQGLQETQYF.

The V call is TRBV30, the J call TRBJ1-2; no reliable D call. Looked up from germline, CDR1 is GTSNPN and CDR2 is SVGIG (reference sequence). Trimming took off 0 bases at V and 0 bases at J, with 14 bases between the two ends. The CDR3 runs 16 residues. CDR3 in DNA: TGTGCCTGGAGTGTTGGGCAGGTCCCAGCTAACTATGGCTACACCTTC. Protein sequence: CAWSVGQVPANYGYTF.

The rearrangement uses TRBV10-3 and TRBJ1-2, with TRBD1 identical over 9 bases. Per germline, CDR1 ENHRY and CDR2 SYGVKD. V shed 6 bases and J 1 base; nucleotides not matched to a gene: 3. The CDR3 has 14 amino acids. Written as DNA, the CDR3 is TGTGCCATCAGGGGACAGGGAGATAACTATGGCTACACCTTC. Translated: CAIRGQGDNYGYTF.

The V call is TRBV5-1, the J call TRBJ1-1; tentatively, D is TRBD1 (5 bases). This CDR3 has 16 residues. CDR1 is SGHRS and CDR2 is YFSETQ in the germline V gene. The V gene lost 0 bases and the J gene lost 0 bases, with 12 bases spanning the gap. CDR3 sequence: CASSLVPGHLNTEAFF. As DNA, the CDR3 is TGCGCCAGCAGCTTGGTTCCTGGACATTTGAACACTGAAGCTTTCTTT.

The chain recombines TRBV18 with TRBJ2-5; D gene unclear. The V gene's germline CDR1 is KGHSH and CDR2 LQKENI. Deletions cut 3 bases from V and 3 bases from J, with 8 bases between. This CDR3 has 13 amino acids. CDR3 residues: CASSPRQEETQYF. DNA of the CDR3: TGTGCCAGCTCACCTCGACAAGAAGAGACCCAGTACTTC. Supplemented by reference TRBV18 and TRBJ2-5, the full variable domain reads NAGVMQNPRHLVRRRGQEARLRCSPMKGHSHVYWYRQLPEEGLKFMVYLQKENIIDESGMPKERFSAEFPKEGPSILRIQQVVRGDSAAYFCASSPRQEETQYFGPGTRLLVL.

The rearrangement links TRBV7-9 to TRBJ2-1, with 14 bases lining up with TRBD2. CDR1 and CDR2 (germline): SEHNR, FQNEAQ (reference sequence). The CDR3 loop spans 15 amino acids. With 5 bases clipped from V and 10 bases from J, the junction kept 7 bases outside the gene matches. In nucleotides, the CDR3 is TGTGCCAGCAGCAGTGGACTAGCGGGAGGAGAGGAGCAGTTCTTC. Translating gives CASSSGLAGGEEQFF.

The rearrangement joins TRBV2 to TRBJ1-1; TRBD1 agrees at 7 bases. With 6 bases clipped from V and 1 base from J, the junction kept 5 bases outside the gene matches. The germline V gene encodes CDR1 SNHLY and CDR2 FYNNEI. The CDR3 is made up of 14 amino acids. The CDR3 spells CASRARTGNTEAFF. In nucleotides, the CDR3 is TGTGCCAGCAGGGCCCGGACAGGGAACACTGAAGCTTTCTTT. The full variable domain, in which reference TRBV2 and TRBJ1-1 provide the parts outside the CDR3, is EPEVTQTPSHQVTQMGQEVILRCVPISNHLYFYWYRQILGQKVEFLVSFYNNEISEKSEIFDDQFSVERPDGSNFTLKIRSTKLEDSAMYFCASRARTGNTEAFFGQGTRLTVV.

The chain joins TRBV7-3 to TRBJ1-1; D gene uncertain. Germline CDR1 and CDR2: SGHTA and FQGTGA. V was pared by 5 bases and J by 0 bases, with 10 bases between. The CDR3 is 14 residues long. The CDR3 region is CASSAQSMNTEAFF. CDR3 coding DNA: TGTGCCAGCAGCGCACAGAGCATGAACACTGAAGCTTTCTTT.

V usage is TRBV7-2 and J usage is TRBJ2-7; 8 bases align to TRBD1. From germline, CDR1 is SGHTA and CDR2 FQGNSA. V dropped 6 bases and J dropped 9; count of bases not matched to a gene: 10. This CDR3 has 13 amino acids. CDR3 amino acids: CASSPDRAGGQYF. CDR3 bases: TGTGCCAGCAGTCCGGACAGGGCTGGGGGGCAGTACTTC.

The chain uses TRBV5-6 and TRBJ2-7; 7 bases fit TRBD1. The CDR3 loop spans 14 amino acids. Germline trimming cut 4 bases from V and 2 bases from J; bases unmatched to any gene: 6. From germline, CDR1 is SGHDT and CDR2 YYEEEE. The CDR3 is CASSLRQGAYEQYF. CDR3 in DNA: TGTGCCAGCAGCCTGAGACAGGGAGCCTACGAGCAGTACTTC.

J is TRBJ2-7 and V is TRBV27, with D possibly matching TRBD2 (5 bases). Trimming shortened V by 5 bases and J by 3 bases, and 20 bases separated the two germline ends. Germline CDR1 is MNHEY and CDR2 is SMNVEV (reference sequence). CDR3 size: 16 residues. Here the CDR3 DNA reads TGTGCCAGCAGTCCTCACGTGCCGGGGAAGGGCTACGAGCAGTACTTC. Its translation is CASSPHVPGKGYEQYF.

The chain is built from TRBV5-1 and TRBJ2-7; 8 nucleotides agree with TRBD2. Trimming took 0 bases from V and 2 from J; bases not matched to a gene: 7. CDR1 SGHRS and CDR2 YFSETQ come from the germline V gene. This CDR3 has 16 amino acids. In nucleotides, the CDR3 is TGCGCCAGCAGCTTGGAGAGCGGGGGAACGCCCTACGAGCAGTACTTC. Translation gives CASSLESGGTPYEQYF.

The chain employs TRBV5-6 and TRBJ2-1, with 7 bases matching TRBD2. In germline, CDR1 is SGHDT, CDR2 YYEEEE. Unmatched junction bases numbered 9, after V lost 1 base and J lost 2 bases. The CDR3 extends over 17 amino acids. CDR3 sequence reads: CASSLTSGTTPYNEQFF. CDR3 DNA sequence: TGTGCCAGCAGCTTGACCTCCGGGACTACTCCCTACAATGAGCAGTTCTTC.

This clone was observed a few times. Here the CDR3 DNA reads TGTGCCAGCAGCTTAGGGACAGGGAGGAGCACTGAAGCTTTCTTT. Protein: CASSLGTGRSTEAFF. The chain links TRBV5-4 to TRBJ1-1; 9 positions match TRBD1. Germline V gives CDR1 SGHNT, CDR2 YYREEE (reference sequence). V dropped 2 bases and J dropped 4; count of bases not matched to a gene: 6. This CDR3 is built from 15 residues.

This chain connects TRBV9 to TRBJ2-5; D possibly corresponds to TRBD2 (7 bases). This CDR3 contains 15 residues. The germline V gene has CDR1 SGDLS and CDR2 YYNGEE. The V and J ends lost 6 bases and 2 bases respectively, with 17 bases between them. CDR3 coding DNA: TGTGCCAGCACCAGCTCGGGGGGCATGCAAGAGACCCAGTACTTC. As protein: CASTSSGGMQETQYF.

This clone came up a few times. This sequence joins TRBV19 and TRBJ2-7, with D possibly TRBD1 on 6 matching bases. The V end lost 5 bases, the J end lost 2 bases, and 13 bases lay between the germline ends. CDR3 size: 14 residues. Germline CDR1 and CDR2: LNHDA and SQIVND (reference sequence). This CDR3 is CASSEQGRTYEQYF. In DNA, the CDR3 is TGTGCCAGTAGTGAACAGGGTCGGACCTACGAGCAGTACTTC. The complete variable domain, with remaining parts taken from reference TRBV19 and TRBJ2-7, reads DGGITQSPKYLFRKEGQNVTLSCEQNLNHDAMYWYRQDPGQGLRLIYYSQIVNDFQKGDIAEGYSVSREKKESFPLTVTSAQKNPTAFYLCASSEQGRTYEQYFGPGTRLTVT.

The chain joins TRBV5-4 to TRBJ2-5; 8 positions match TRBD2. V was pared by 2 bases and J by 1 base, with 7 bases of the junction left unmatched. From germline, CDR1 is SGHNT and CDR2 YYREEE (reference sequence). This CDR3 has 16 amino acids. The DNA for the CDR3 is TGTGCCAGCAGCTTCGGGGCGGGGGGTCCCCAAGAGACCCAGTACTTC. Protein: CASSFGAGGPQETQYF. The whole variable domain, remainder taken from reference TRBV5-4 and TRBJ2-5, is ETGVTQSPTHLIKTRGQQVTLRCSSQSGHNTVSWYQQALGQGPQFIFQYYREEENGRGNFPPRFSGLQFPNYSSELNVNALELDDSALYLCASSFGAGGPQETQYFGPGTRLLVL.

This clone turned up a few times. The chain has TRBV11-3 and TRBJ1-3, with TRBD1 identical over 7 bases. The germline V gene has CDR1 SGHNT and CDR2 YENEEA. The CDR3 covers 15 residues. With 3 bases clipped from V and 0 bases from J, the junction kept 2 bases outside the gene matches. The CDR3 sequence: CASSLGQPSGNTIYF. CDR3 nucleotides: TGTGCCAGCAGCTTGGGACAGCCCTCTGGAAACACCATATATTTT.

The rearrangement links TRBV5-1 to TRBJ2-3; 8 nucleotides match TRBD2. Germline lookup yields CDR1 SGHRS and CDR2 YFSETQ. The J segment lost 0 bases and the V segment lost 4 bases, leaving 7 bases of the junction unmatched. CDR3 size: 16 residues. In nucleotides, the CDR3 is TGCGCCAGCAGCCCCTTAGCGGGGACTAGCACAGATACGCAGTATTTT. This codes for CASSPLAGTSTDTQYF.

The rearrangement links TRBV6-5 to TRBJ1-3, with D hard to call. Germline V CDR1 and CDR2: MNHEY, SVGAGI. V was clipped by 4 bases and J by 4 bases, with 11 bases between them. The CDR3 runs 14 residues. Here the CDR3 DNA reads TGTGCCAGCAGTTCCTGGTCGGGGGGAAACACCATATATTTT. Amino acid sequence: CASSSWSGGNTIYF.

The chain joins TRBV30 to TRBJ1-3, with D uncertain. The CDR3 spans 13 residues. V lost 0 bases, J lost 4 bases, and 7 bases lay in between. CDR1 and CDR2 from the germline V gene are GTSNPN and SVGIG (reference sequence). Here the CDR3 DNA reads TGTGCCTGGAGTGTACGAGGGGGAAACACCATATATTTT. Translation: CAWSVRGGNTIYF.